Listed below are T cell receptor beta chains from one sample, sequenced in a study of cytomegalovirus exposure and HLA in healthy donors. Libraries were prepared by immunoSEQ multiplex PCR; TCRdb keeps only in-frame clonotypes and omits some of them. The repertoire holds roughly 170,000 clones, with over 60% as singletons. Sequenced: PBMCs. All receptors derive from a female donor in good health and CMV-seronegative. The conserved cysteine and the conserved F or W are not part of the CDR3 here.

v_call,j_call,cdr3_aa
TRBV18,TRBJ2-3,ASSPRELAEPQISSY
TRBV5-1,TRBJ1-4,ASSGRVDEKLF
TRBV10-3,TRBJ2-5,AISESAERGQETQY
TRBV15,TRBJ2-5,ATSRGLKTQY
TRBV4-2,TRBJ2-5,ASSQDTPSQETQY
TRBV29-1,TRBJ1-1,SVGGLNTEAF
TRBV28,TRBJ1-5,ASSSLGTGDQPQH
TRBV6-5,TRBJ2-7,ASNPGLVYHEQY
TRBV10-2,TRBJ2-7,ASSESNGPTPQY
TRBV7-2,TRBJ2-5,ASSSWAGGETQY
TRBV30,TRBJ2-7,AWAGTAAYEQY
TRBV7-6,TRBJ2-3,ASSQQQGVADTQY
TRBV9,TRBJ1-5,ASSEGAGNQPQH
TRBV4-2,TRBJ2-7,ASSQENLGTGVTGSYEQY
TRBV5-6,TRBJ2-7,ASSARGGLREQY
TRBV9,TRBJ2-1,ASSVTGRPYNEQF
TRBV7-8,TRBJ2-3,ASSLVRIQEADTQY
TRBV25-1,TRBJ2-7,ASSEAGVTYEQY
TRBV7-2,TRBJ2-7,ASKNSGQGAYEQY
TRBV7-2,TRBJ2-5,ASSPGLAGGETQY
TRBV2,TRBJ2-3,ASSLAVTQY
TRBV19,TRBJ2-4,ASSTQEGHVGLAKNSQY
TRBV7-9,TRBJ1-5,ASSLARDQPQH
TRBV7-9,TRBJ2-1,ASSFPSGGRYNEQF
TRBV5-6,TRBJ1-5,ASSPDRDGPLGGQPQH
TRBV7-9,TRBJ1-1,ASSAPSGAEAF
TRBV5-1,TRBJ2-5,ASSLGLAGYQETQY
TRBV18,TRBJ1-3,ASSPLDRTLASGNTIY
TRBV4-3,TRBJ2-5,ASSQDYSGGGQETQY
TRBV4-1,TRBJ2-3,ASSTGGATDTQY
TRBV6-6,TRBJ2-4,ASSPQRGARDIQY
TRBV27,TRBJ1-1,ASSLSLDTEAF
TRBV6-5,TRBJ2-1,ASSYRGLAGLGQF
TRBV15,TRBJ1-1,ATALSLYTEAF
TRBV4-1,TRBJ1-2,ASSQDGRPSRGYT
TRBV5-4,TRBJ1-6,ASSLAGWTYNSPLH
TRBV4-2,TRBJ2-5,ASSQEAGGVGTQY
TRBV19,TRBJ2-3,ASSRLAAFTDTQY
TRBV28,TRBJ2-7,ASSPSAKSTSYEQY
TRBV29-1,TRBJ2-1,SVEDPGRGYYNEQF
TRBV6-4,TRBJ2-3,ASSDLAGGPPDTQY
TRBV7-8,TRBJ2-5,ASSSGTSRETQY
TRBV5-1,TRBJ1-3,ASSSLGEGGNTIY